This T cell receptor (beta chain) was recorded in a study of blood T cells in healthy people across ages. Notes on the study in general: A greater number of naive CD4+ cells and higher diversity distinguished long-lived donors from aged donors. Older individuals had lower TCR beta diversity per million T cells (the decline was roughly linear).

Comment on this clonotype: Antigen unknown.

V lost 2 bases and J 13 bases, leaving 15 bases between the germline ends. Germline V gives CDR1 SGHTA, CDR2 FQGNSA. The CDR3 contains 13 residues. PCR was performed a second time for 7 to 11 cycles using a sample-barcoded 5' primer and a J-beta primer mix. TCRdb called the 5' RACE reads again in MiXCR, with one record for every CDR3 protein. The sample shows 800,000 to 950,000 distinct CDR3 sequences, 45% to 50% of them seen only once. Extracted total RNA amounted to at least 6 micrograms for each sample. What was sequenced was blood. V is TRBV7-2 and J is TRBJ2-4, with a tentative D call TRBD1 (6 bases). The origin of this receptor is a young man in good health. The DNA for the CDR3 is TGTGCCAGCAGCTTAATGTGGGACAAGGAGCAGTACTTC. This codes for CASSLMWDKEQYF.